These 29 T cell receptor beta chains came from one sample sequenced in a study of blood T cell repertoires in COVID-19. Sequencing was performed with immunoSEQ multiplex PCR; in TCRdb, only in-frame clones are kept and a portion is missing. The data hold about 13,000 clones, with 88% observed a single time. What was sequenced was peripheral blood. The receptor set was obtained from a human donor in a cohort sampled during active COVID-19.

This sequence joins TRBV2 and TRBJ1-1; TRBD1 agrees at 9 bases. V lost 6 bases, J lost 4 bases, and 3 bases stayed unmatched. Germline V gives CDR1 SNHLY, CDR2 FYNNEI. This CDR3 comprises 13 residues. This CDR3 is CASSPTGGTEAFF. CDR3 in DNA: TGTGCCAGCAGCCCGACAGGGGGCACTGAAGCTTTCTTT. Full variable domain (remainder filled in from reference TRBV2 and TRBJ1-1): EPEVTQTPSHQVTQMGQEVILRCVPISNHLYFYWYRQILGQKVEFLVSFYNNEISEKSEIFDDQFSVERPDGSNFTLKIRSTKLEDSAMYFCASSPTGGTEAFFGQGTRLTVV.

Only one count was recorded for this clone. The rearrangement joins TRBV19 to TRBJ1-1, with D perhaps TRBD1 (6 bases). This CDR3 has 14 residues. V gave up 3 bases and J gave up 0 bases, with 8 bases separating them. Germline V CDR1 and CDR2: LNHDA, SQIVND (reference sequence). CDR3 residues: CASSMQGMNTEAFF. CDR3 sequence (DNA): TGTGCCAGTAGTATGCAGGGGATGAACACTGAAGCTTTCTTT.

The chain recombines TRBV2 with TRBJ2-2, with 8 bases that match TRBD2. Trimming cost V 4 bases and J 3 bases; bases outside gene matches: 4. This CDR3 is 15 amino acids long. Germline-derived CDR1 and CDR2 are SNHLY and FYNNEI. CDR3 loop: CASSGAGGYTGELFF. The CDR3 DNA reads as TGTGCCAGCAGTGGGGCGGGGGGATACACCGGGGAGCTGTTTTTT.

The V gene is TRBV6-4, the J gene TRBJ2-1; 10 bases match TRBD2. With 4 bases clipped from V and 8 bases from J, the junction kept 5 bases outside the gene matches. This CDR3 is 14 amino acids long. Germline lookup yields CDR1 MRHNA and CDR2 SNTAGT. The CDR3 loop is CASSGSGGADEQFF. The CDR3 coding sequence is TGTGCCAGCAGTGGGAGCGGGGGGGCCGATGAGCAGTTCTTC.

The chain links TRBV19 to TRBJ2-6; TRBD2 matches 9 bases. The CDR3 contains 19 residues. J gave up 0 bases and V 6 bases, and 12 bases lay outside the gene matches. Germline assignment: CDR1 LNHDA and CDR2 SQIVND (reference sequence). This chain's CDR3 is CASRVASGDFSSGANVLTF. The CDR3 region has the DNA TGTGCCAGTAGGGTGGCTAGCGGGGATTTTAGCTCTGGGGCCAACGTCCTGACTTTC.

The rearrangement joins TRBV4-1 to TRBJ2-3; TRBD1 is a possible D gene (5 bases). The CDR3 runs 16 residues. Per germline, CDR1 MGHRA and CDR2 YSYEKL. Trimming stripped 1 base from V and 4 bases from J, with 15 bases between. CDR3 amino acids: CASSQVFMVGADTQYF. In DNA form, the CDR3 reads TGCGCCAGCAGCCAAGTATTTATGGTAGGGGCAGATACGCAGTATTTT.

V usage is TRBV10-3 and J usage is TRBJ2-3; 12 bases line up with TRBD2. The CDR3 loop spans 18 amino acids. After removal of 7 bases from V and 0 bases from J, the junction contained 11 bases not matched to a gene. Looked up from germline, CDR1 is ENHRY and CDR2 is SYGVKD. CDR3: CAIKRGTSGSASTDTQYF. CDR3 nucleotide sequence: TGTGCCATCAAAAGGGGGACTAGCGGGTCCGCTAGCACAGATACGCAGTATTTT.

The chain recombines TRBV15 with TRBJ1-1; 8 positions agree with TRBD1. Germline CDR1 LNHNV, CDR2 YYDKDF (reference sequence). Germline trimming cut 4 bases from V and 5 bases from J; bases unmatched to any gene: 6. This CDR3 comprises 14 residues. The CDR3 DNA follows: TGTGCCACCAGCAAACAGGGGGTAGGAACTGAAGCTTTCTTT. Translated: CATSKQGVGTEAFF.

The V gene is TRBV7-9, the J gene TRBJ1-3; 8 nucleotides match TRBD1. Unmatched junction bases numbered 6, after V lost 5 bases and J lost 0 bases. CDR3 length: 16 amino acids. Germline CDR1 and CDR2: SEHNR and FQNEAQ (reference sequence). CDR3 in amino acids: CASSQTGQGSGNTIYF. DNA for the CDR3: TGTGCCAGCAGCCAAACCGGACAGGGCTCTGGAAACACCATATATTTT.

The chain is built from TRBV25-1 and TRBJ1-6; no definite D call. CDR3 length: 15 amino acids. Trimming pared 2 bases from V and 9 bases from J, leaving 14 bases between. Germline CDR1 is MGHDK and CDR2 is SYGVNS. The CDR3 here is CASSEVGQKTSPLHF. As DNA, the CDR3 is TGTGCCAGCAGTGAAGTTGGGCAGAAAACTTCACCCCTCCACTTT.

V usage is TRBV4-3 and J usage is TRBJ2-1, with TRBD2 matching over 10 bases. In germline, CDR1 is LGHNA, CDR2 YSLEER. The CDR3 spans 13 residues. Unmatched junction bases numbered 5, after V lost 0 bases and J lost 15 bases. CDR3 sequence: CASSQDLGLAPFF. The CDR3 nucleotides are TGCGCCAGCAGCCAAGATCTGGGACTAGCGCCGTTCTTC.

The chain uses TRBV6-2 or TRBV6-3 and TRBJ2-5; D is uncertain. Germline lookup yields CDR1 MNHEY and CDR2 SVGEGT. The CDR3 has 13 amino acids. The ends were cut back, 2 bases at V and 1 base at J, with 5 bases in the middle. The DNA of the CDR3 is TGTGCCAGCAGTTACGTCAGCCAAGAGACCCAGTACTTC. As protein: CASSYVSQETQYF.

This chain links TRBV6-6 with TRBJ2-2; a weak D match, TRBD1 (6 bases). Per germline, CDR1 MNHNY and CDR2 SVGAGI (reference sequence). This CDR3 comprises 23 residues. Trimming took 5 bases from V and 5 from J, leaving 39 bases between them. The CDR3 bases are TGTGCCAGCAGTCCACTCGTCGAAATGTGGACAGTTTCTCTCGGAGCTACGACCGGGGAGCTGTTTTTT. This encodes CASSPLVEMWTVSLGATTGELFF.

This clone occurred once. This CDR3 reads CASSVTGGNEKLFF. CDR3 nucleotides: TGTGCCAGCAGCGTCACAGGGGGTAATGAAAAACTGTTTTTT. The J gene is TRBJ1-4, the V gene TRBV5-4; 8 positions agree with TRBD1. CDR1 is SGHNT, CDR2 YYREEE, per germline (reference sequence). CDR3 length: 14 amino acids. Trimming cost V 4 bases and J 4 bases; bases outside gene matches: 3.

The rearrangement links TRBV27 to TRBJ2-3; 9 nucleotides line up with TRBD2. Germline CDR1 and CDR2: MNHEY and SMNVEV (reference sequence). There are 14 residues in the CDR3. Trimming at V came to 7 bases and at J to 4 bases, leaving 6 bases not matched to a gene. The CDR3 nucleotides are TGTGCCAGCAAGGCGGGGGGGTACTCAGATACGCAGTATTTT. This codes for CASKAGGYSDTQYF.

The rearrangement joins TRBV9 to TRBJ1-1, with D tentatively TRBD1 (6 bases). The germline V gene encodes CDR1 SGDLS and CDR2 YYNGEE. Trimming took 8 bases from V and 1 from J, leaving 9 bases between them. The CDR3 length is 12 residues. The CDR3 nucleotides read TGTGCCAGTGACAGGCCGAACACTGAAGCTTTCTTT. It yields the protein CASDRPNTEAFF.

The V and J genes are TRBV5-1 and TRBJ1-5, with a tentative D call TRBD1 (5 bases). V was clipped by 2 bases and J by 5 bases, with 8 bases between them. Per germline, CDR1 SGHRS and CDR2 YFSETQ. The CDR3 has 13 residues. The CDR3 DNA reads TGCGCCAGCAGCTTCGGGGGGGATCAGCCCCAGCATTTT. Translation: CASSFGGDQPQHF.

The chain joins TRBV9 to TRBJ1-1; D is perhaps TRBD1 (5 bases). Trimming took off 0 bases at V and 7 bases at J, with 10 bases between the two ends. The CDR3 covers 13 residues. Germline assignment: CDR1 SGDLS and CDR2 YYNGEE. This chain's CDR3 is CASSVDRGYEAFF. Written as DNA, the CDR3 is TGTGCCAGCAGCGTAGATCGGGGGTATGAAGCTTTCTTT.

The chain combines TRBV5-5 with TRBJ2-5; maybe TRBD1 (5 bases). Trimming removed 5 bases from V and 2 bases from J, with 7 bases in between. The CDR3 covers 12 residues. CDR1 is SGHKS, CDR2 YYEKEE, per germline (reference sequence). The CDR3 DNA sequence: TGTGCCAGCAGTCAGGGACAAGAGACCCAGTACTTC. It encodes CASSQGQETQYF.

V and J are TRBV6-1 and TRBJ1-4; D is perhaps TRBD1 (6 bases). Germline V gene sequence: CDR1 MNHNS, CDR2 SASEGT. Trimming cost V 0 bases and J 3 bases, with 17 bases left between them. The CDR3 loop spans 18 amino acids. The CDR3 region has the DNA TGTGCCAGCAGTGAAGCGCGCCGGATAGGGGGTGCTAATGAAAAACTGTTTTTT. This codes for CASSEARRIGGANEKLFF.

This sequence joins TRBV5-1 and TRBJ2-1; maybe TRBD2 (6 bases). The CDR3 runs to 14 residues. Germline V lookup: CDR1 SGHRS, CDR2 YFSETQ. Trimming left V 2 bases short and J 7 bases short, with 13 bases between. The CDR3 coding sequence is TGCGCCAGCAGCTTAGGGGACTCGACAAATGAGCAGTTCTTC. It yields the protein CASSLGDSTNEQFF.

This chain uses TRBV12-3 or TRBV12-4 with TRBJ2-1; 12 positions agree with TRBD2. CDR3 length: 13 residues. The ends lost 5 bases at V and 12 bases at J; junction bases unmatched: 5. CDR3 sequence reads: CASSMRTSGAQFF. In DNA, the CDR3 is TGTGCCAGCAGTATGCGGACTAGCGGGGCGCAGTTCTTC.

The chain employs TRBV4-3 and TRBJ1-1, with D possibly being TRBD1 (5 bases). The CDR3 is 15 amino acids. The ends were cut back, 0 bases at V and 1 base at J, with 9 bases in the middle. Germline-derived CDR1 and CDR2 are LGHNA and YSLEER. The CDR3: CASSQETGWNTEAFF. The CDR3 DNA reads as TGCGCCAGCAGCCAAGAAACAGGATGGAACACTGAAGCTTTCTTT.

This chain uses TRBV10-3 with TRBJ2-7, with a possible D match to TRBD1 (6 bases). The CDR3 contains 13 residues. V gave up 6 bases and J gave up 4 bases, with 13 bases separating them. Per germline, CDR1 ENHRY and CDR2 SYGVKD. The CDR3 reads CAISAGQMYEQYF. DNA for the CDR3: TGTGCCATCAGCGCTGGACAGATGTACGAGCAGTACTTC.

This chain links TRBV11-3 with TRBJ2-5; D not resolved. The CDR3 sequence is 11 residues long. The V and J ends lost 6 bases and 3 bases respectively, with 5 bases between them. Germline V gene sequence: CDR1 SGHNT, CDR2 YENEEA. The CDR3 DNA reads TGTGCCAGCAGTTATGAAGAGACCCAGTACTTC. Translated, it gives CASSYEETQYF.

J is TRBJ2-1 and V is TRBV6-1; 11 bases are a match to TRBD2. V trimming: 2 bases; J trimming: 8 bases; junction bases outside the gene matches: 5. Germline V CDR1 and CDR2: MNHNS, SASEGT. CDR3 length: 15 residues. This chain's CDR3 is CASSEWDSGGDEQFF. For the CDR3, the DNA is TGTGCCAGCAGTGAATGGGATAGCGGGGGGGATGAGCAGTTCTTC.

CDR3 sequence (DNA): TGTGCCAGCAGCCGGGACAGAGGTGAGCAGTTCTTC. Encoded protein: CASSRDRGEQFF. The genes are TRBV3-1 (or the pseudogene TRBV3-2) and TRBJ2-1, with 7 bases identical to TRBD1. V gave up 4 bases and J gave up 9 bases; unmatched junction bases: 3. The CDR3 extends over 12 amino acids. Germline CDR1 reads LGHDT; CDR2 reads YNNKEL (reference sequence).

This clone has a single count. The V call is TRBV5-8, the J call TRBJ2-1; 10 bases are a match to TRBD2. Germline V lookup: CDR1 SGHTS, CDR2 YDEGEE. V gave up 0 bases and J gave up 7 bases; unmatched junction bases: 13. The CDR3 contains 18 residues. CDR3 DNA: TGTGCCAGCAGCTTGGTATCCCTAGCGGGGGCCGGGGGGAATGAGCAGTTCTTC. Its protein product is CASSLVSLAGAGGNEQFF.

Concerning this clone: Germline is not matched at one junction end, which may reflect a read error. The gene calls are TRBV15 and TRBJ2-7, with 14 bases fitting TRBD2. This CDR3 has 11 residues. Germline CDR1 reads LNHNV; CDR2 reads YYDKDF (reference sequence). CDR3 sequence: CATRTSGGAAF. The CDR3 DNA follows: TGTGCCACCAGGACTAGCGGGGGGGCCGCATTC. The entire variable domain, with the rest obtained from reference TRBV15 and TRBJ2-7, is as follows: DAMVIQNPRYQVTQFGKPVTLSCSQTLNHNVMYWYQQKSSQAPKLLFHYYDKDFNNEADTPDNFQSRRPNTSFCFLDIRSPGLGDTAMYLCATRTSGGAAFGPGTRLTVT.